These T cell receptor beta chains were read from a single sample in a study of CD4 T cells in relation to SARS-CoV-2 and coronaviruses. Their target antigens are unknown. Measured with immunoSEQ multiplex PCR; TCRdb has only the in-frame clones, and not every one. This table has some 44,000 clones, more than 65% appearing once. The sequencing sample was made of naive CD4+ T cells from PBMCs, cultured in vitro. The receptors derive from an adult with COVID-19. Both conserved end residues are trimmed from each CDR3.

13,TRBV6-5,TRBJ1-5,ASRGQVLSNQPQH
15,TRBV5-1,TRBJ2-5,ASSLGVGTGGVETQY
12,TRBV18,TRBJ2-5,ASSPTGIQETQY
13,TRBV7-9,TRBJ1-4,ASSLAPGGGEKLF
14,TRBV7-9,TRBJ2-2,ASSSPGQGDTGELF
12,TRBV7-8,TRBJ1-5,ASSLGRSNQPQH
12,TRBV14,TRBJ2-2,ASRLTSGAGELF
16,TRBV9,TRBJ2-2,ASSVSKRGGEEGGELF
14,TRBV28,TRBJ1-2,ASSLFGRESDDGYT
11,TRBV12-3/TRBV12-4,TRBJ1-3,ASTPDGGNTIY
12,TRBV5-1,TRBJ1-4,ASRQTQSIGKLF
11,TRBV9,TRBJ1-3,ASSVASGNTIY
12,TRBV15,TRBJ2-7,ATSRDLGTYEQY
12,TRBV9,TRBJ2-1,ASSADKNYNEQF
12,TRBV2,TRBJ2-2,ASRKTGSTGELF
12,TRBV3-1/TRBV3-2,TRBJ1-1,ASSRSEYKAEAF
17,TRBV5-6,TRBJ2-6,ASSRLGGQVISGANVLT
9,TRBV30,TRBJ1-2,AWSNRVGYT
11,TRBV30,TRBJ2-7,AGSDRVPYEQY
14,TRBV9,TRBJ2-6,ASSAQQNPGANVLT